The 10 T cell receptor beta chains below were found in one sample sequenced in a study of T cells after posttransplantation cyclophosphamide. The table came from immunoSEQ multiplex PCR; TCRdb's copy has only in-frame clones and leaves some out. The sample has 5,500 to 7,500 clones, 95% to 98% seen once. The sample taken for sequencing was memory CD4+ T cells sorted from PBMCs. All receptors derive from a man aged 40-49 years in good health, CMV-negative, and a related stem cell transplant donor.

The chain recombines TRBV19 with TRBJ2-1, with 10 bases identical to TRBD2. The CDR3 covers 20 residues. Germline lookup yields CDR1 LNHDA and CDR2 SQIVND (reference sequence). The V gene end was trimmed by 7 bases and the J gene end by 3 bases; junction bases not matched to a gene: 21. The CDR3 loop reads CASTPRPRASGSFNYNEQFF. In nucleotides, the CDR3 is TGTGCCAGTACCCCTCGACCCCGGGCTAGCGGGAGCTTTAACTACAATGAGCAGTTCTTC.

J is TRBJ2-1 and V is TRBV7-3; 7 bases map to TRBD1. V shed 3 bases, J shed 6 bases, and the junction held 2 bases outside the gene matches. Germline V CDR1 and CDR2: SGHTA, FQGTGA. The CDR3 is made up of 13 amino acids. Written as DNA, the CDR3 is TGTGCCAGCAGCTTGGGACAGCCCAATGAGCAGTTCTTC. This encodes CASSLGQPNEQFF.

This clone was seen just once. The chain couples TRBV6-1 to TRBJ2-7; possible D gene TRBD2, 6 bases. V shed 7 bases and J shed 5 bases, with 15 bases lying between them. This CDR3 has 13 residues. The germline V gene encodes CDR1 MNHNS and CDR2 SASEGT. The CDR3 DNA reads TGTGCCAGCAAAACGTTGCGGGACGACGAGCAGTACTTC. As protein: CASKTLRDDEQYF.

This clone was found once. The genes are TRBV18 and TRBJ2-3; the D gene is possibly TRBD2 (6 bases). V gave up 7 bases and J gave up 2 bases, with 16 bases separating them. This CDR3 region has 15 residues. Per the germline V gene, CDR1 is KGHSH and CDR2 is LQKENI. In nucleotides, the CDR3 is TGTGCCAGCTTACAGACGACTAGAAACACAGATACGCAGTATTTT. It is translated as CASLQTTRNTDTQYF.

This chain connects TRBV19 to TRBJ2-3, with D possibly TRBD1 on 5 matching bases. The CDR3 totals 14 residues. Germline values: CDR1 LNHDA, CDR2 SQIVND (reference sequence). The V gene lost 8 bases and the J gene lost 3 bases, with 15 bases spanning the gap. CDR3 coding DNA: TGTGCCAGTCGGACATTAGAAGGGACAGATACGCAGTATTTT. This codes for CASRTLEGTDTQYF.

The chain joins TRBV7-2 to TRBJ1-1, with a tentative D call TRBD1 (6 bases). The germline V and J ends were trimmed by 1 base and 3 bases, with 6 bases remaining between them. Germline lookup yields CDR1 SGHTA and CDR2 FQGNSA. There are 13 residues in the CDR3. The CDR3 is CASSLDRDTEAFF. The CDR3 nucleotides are TGTGCCAGCAGCTTAGACAGGGACACTGAAGCTTTCTTT.

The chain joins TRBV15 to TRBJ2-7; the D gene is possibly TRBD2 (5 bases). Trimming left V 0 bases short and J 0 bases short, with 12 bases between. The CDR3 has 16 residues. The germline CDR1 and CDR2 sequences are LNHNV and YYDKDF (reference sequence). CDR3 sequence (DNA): TGTGCCACCAGCAGAGAAGGCGGGCAGAGCTCCTACGAGCAGTACTTC. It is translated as CATSREGGQSSYEQYF.

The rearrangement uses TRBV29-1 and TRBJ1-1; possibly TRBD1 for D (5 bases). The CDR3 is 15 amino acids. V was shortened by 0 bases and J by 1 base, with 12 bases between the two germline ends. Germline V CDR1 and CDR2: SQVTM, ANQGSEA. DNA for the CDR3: TGCAGCGTTGAAGAAAGGGGTCAGGAGAACACTGAAGCTTTCTTT. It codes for CSVEERGQENTEAFF.

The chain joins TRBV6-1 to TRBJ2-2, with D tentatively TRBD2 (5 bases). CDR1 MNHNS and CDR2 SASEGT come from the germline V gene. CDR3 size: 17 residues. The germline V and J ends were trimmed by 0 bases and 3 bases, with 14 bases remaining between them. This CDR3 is CASSEAVRGLDTGELFF. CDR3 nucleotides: TGTGCCAGCAGTGAAGCGGTCAGAGGGTTGGACACCGGGGAGCTGTTTTTT.

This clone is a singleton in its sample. The CDR3 protein is CASSTSGRMADTQYF. DNA of the CDR3: TGTGCCAGCAGCACAAGCGGGAGGATGGCAGATACGCAGTATTTT. J is TRBJ2-3 and V is TRBV7-9, with TRBD2 matching 9 bases. Germline V lookup: CDR1 SEHNR, CDR2 FQNEAQ (reference sequence). CDR3 length equals 15 residues. V was pared by 5 bases and J by 4 bases, with 7 bases of the junction left unmatched. The full variable domain, its missing parts supplied by reference TRBV7-9 and TRBJ2-3, is DTGVSQNPRHKITKRGQNVTFRCDPISEHNRLYWYRQTLGQGPEFLTYFQNEAQLEKSRLLSDRFSAERPKGSFSTLEIQRTEQGDSAMYLCASSTSGRMADTQYFGPGTRLTVL.